This T cell receptor beta chain was recovered during a study of Graves' ophthalmopathy and Graves' hyperthyroidism. This clonotype was seen only a few times. The CDR3 totals 14 residues. V lost 3 bases and J 7 bases, leaving 13 bases between the germline ends. CDR1 MGHRA and CDR2 YSYEKL come from the germline V gene. Scientists amplified the TCR beta CDR3 regions from RNA transcripts. HTBI-primed RT-PCR formed the first round, and a multiplex PCR formed the second. Each CDR3 protein is one row after TCRdb ran MiXCR on the multiplex PCR reads. The sample shows about 380,000 distinct CDR3 sequences, less than 20% of them seen only once.

Sequenced input: peripheral blood. This sequence joins TRBV4-1 and TRBJ1-5; perhaps TRBD1 as D (5 bases). The TCR was taken from a woman in her late teens or twenties with stable Graves' hyperthyroidism. The CDR3 is CASSQGVERQPQHF. CDR3 nucleotides: TGCGCCAGCAGCCAGGGGGTGGAGCGGCAGCCCCAGCATTTT.